This T cell receptor (beta chain) was observed in a study of control samples from healthy donors and cancer patients. The sample holds a few counts of this clone. Clones were sequenced by immunoSEQ multiplex PCR, and TCRdb holds only the in-frame ones, with some missing. In the table there are around 58,000 clones, roughly 86% of which are singletons. Specimen: blood. The sequence derives from a man between 45 and 60 years old in good health.

This CDR3 is CASSYSLQLNTEAFF. DNA of the CDR3: TGTGCCAGCAGTTACTCTTTACAACTGAACACTGAAGCTTTCTTT. This chain links TRBV6-5 with TRBJ1-1; D unresolved. CDR3 size: 15 residues. The ends were cut back, 0 bases at V and 0 bases at J, with 8 bases in the middle. Germline CDR1 is MNHEY and CDR2 is SVGAGI.